The TCR beta chain under discussion was sequenced for a study of shared clonotypes between healthy human individuals. Study observations and caveats: Relative to their counterparts shared across all four donors, non-shared clonotypes exhibited diminished generation probabilities. A few donors had roughly 5% of their naive CD4 clonotypes in common. Clonotype sharing among donors was expected to depend on sequencing depth.

Libraries were prepared by immunoSEQ multiplex PCR; TCRdb keeps only in-frame clonotypes and omits some of them. The sample includes millions of clones, about 95% of them seen just once. V dropped 6 bases and J dropped 2 bases, with 12 bases sitting between them. The CDR3 loop spans 14 amino acids. Germline assignment: CDR1 WSHSY and CDR2 SAAADI. Naive CD8 cells, CD45RO-negative and positively selected for CCR7, excluded terminally differentiated effector memory CD45RA+ cells. Donation came from healthy HIV-negative adults that had no recent acute infections or vaccinations. In regard to this clone: The target antigen is unknown.

The sequenced sample was naive CD8+ T cells sorted from blood. This chain uses TRBV10-2 with TRBJ2-3; no clear D. The TCR was taken from a young man in good health. CDR3 protein: CASRPSEYTDTQYF. CDR3 DNA sequence: TGCGCCAGCAGACCTTCAGAGTACACAGATACGCAGTATTTT.